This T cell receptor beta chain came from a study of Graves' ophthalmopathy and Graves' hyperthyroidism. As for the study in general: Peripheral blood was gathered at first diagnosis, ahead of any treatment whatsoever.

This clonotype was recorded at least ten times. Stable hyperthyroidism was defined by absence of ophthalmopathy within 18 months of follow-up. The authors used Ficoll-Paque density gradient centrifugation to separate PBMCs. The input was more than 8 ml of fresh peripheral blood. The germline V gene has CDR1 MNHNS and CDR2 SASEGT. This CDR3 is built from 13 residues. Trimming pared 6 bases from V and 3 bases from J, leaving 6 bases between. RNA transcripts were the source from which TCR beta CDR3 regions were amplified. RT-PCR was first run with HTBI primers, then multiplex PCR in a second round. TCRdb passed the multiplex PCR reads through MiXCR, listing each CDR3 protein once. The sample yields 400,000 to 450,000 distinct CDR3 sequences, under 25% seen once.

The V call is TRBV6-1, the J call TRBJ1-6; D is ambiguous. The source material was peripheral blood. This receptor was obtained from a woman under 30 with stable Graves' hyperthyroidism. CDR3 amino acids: CASRDGYNSPLHF. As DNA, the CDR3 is TGTGCCAGCAGGGACGGCTATAATTCACCCCTCCACTTT.